The 23 T cell receptor beta chains below were found in one sample sequenced in a study of T cells in Graves' hyperthyroidism and ophthalmopathy. Amplification yielded TCR beta CDR3 regions, with RNA transcripts as the source. In the first-round RT-PCR of the TCR CDR3, the HTBI primer set was used. TCRdb called the multiplex PCR reads again in MiXCR, with one record for every CDR3 protein. The sample has around 300,000 distinct CDR3 sequences, 13% seen once; the top ten hold 6.5% to 10%. Sequencing input: blood. The receptors stem from a woman younger than 45 with Graves' hyperthyroidism that later progressed to Graves' ophthalmopathy.

In the case of this clonotype: A much larger clonotype is one base distant, so this may be a read error. This chain uses TRBV7-2 with TRBJ1-2; no reliable D call. CDR3 length equals 13 residues. Germline V CDR1 and CDR2: SGHTA, FQGNSA. In DNA, the CDR3 is TGTGCCAGCGGCTTAGCTTCGGACTATGGCTACACCTTC. Residues: CASGLASDYGYTF.

This clonotype was seen many times. This chain connects TRBV6-5 to TRBJ2-1; 14 nucleotides agree with TRBD2. CDR1 is MNHEY, CDR2 SVGAGI, per germline. The CDR3 is made up of 16 amino acids. With 2 bases clipped from V and 8 bases from J, the junction kept 5 bases outside the gene matches. CDR3: CASSYPGLAGDHEQFF. The CDR3 DNA is TGTGCCAGCAGTTACCCGGGACTAGCGGGAGATCATGAGCAGTTCTTC.

The chain uses TRBV28 and TRBJ2-3, with 14 bases identical to TRBD2. The V gene end was trimmed by 5 bases and the J gene end by 2 bases; junction bases not matched to a gene: 6. The CDR3 is 17 residues long. Germline V gene lookup returns CDR1 MDHEN and CDR2 SYDVKM. This CDR3 reads CASSRPGLAGDTDTQYF. The CDR3 DNA reads TGTGCCAGCAGTCGCCCGGGACTAGCGGGAGACACAGATACGCAGTATTTT.

This clonotype came up many times. CDR3 loop: CASSSGDLSGNTIYF. The CDR3 DNA reads TGTGCCAGCAGTTCGGGAGACCTCTCTGGAAACACCATATATTTT. The chain combines TRBV28 with TRBJ1-3; no firm D call. The CDR3 has 15 amino acids. V was cut by 4 bases and J by 0 bases, with 10 bases left in between. Germline V gene sequence: CDR1 MDHEN, CDR2 SYDVKM. Combining the CDR3 with reference TRBV28 and TRBJ1-3 gives the whole variable domain DVKVTQSSRYLVKRTGEKVFLECVQDMDHENMFWYRQDPGLGLRLIYFSYDVKMKEKGDIPEGYSVSREKKERFSLILESASTNQTSMYLCASSSGDLSGNTIYFGEGSWLTVV.

This clonotype was observed at least ten times. The genes are TRBV6-1 and TRBJ2-7; 16 bases are a match to TRBD2. The CDR3 consists of 15 residues. Germline V gene data show CDR1 as MNHNS and CDR2 as SASEGT. V lost 6 bases, J lost 6 bases, and 5 bases stayed unmatched. The CDR3 DNA sequence: TGTGCCAGCAGCCCCGGGACTAGCGGGAGGGCCGAGCAGTACTTC. It codes for CASSPGTSGRAEQYF.

This clonotype was picked up a small number of times. This chain links TRBV4-1 with TRBJ1-1; TRBD1 might be the D (5 bases). Germline V CDR1 and CDR2: MGHRA, YSYEKL. This CDR3 has 16 amino acids. V was shortened by 1 base and J by 3 bases, with 15 bases between the two germline ends. The CDR3: CASSQVMGGMHTEAFF. CDR3 DNA: TGCGCCAGCAGCCAAGTGATGGGGGGGATGCACACTGAAGCTTTCTTT.

This clonotype was seen repeatedly, ten times or more. This chain uses TRBV18 with TRBJ1-1; 7 bases are a match to TRBD1. Germline CDR1 is KGHSH and CDR2 is LQKENI. This CDR3 contains 18 residues. The V gene end was trimmed by 2 bases and the J gene end by 0 bases; junction bases not matched to a gene: 12. As DNA, the CDR3 is TGTGCCAGCTCACCAAGCCCAACAGGGGCCCCCATGAACACTGAAGCTTTCTTT. Amino acid sequence: CASSPSPTGAPMNTEAFF.

This clonotype was detected a few times. The V gene is TRBV9, the J gene TRBJ2-3; unclear D gene. This CDR3 spans 12 amino acids. Per germline, CDR1 SGDLS and CDR2 YYNGEE. V was cut by 6 bases and J by 2 bases, with 7 bases left in between. DNA of the CDR3: TGTGCCAGCACTCCAGACACAGATACGCAGTATTTT. It yields the protein CASTPDTDTQYF.

The sample holds many counts of this clonotype. V usage is TRBV28 and J usage is TRBJ2-1; tentative D call: TRBD2 (6 bases). Germline V gene lookup returns CDR1 MDHEN and CDR2 SYDVKM. The CDR3 length is 15 residues. With 2 bases removed from V and 0 bases from J, the gap between germline ends came to 8 bases. DNA for the CDR3: TGTGCCAGCAGTTTAGCGGGGACCTCCTACAATGAGCAGTTCTTC. Protein: CASSLAGTSYNEQFF.

Points on this clonotype: The junction and the germline gene differ at one end; a read error may be behind it. The rearrangement uses TRBV9 and TRBJ1-2; TRBD1 matches 7 bases. The CDR3 is made up of 15 amino acids. CDR1 and CDR2 (germline): SGDLS, YYNGEE. CDR3 sequence reads: CASNVGTAKDYGYTF. The DNA of the CDR3 is TGTGCCAGCAACGTAGGGACAGCTAAGGACTATGGCTACACCTTC.

In this sample, this clonotype turned up a few times. This sequence joins TRBV9 and TRBJ2-1, with D perhaps TRBD1 (7 bases). The germline V and J ends were trimmed by 3 bases and 6 bases, with 16 bases remaining between them. CDR1 and CDR2 from the germline V gene are SGDLS and YYNGEE. The CDR3 length is 15 residues. CDR3: CASSERQGGSNEQFF. The CDR3, as DNA: TGTGCCAGCAGCGAACGTCAGGGGGGAAGCAATGAGCAGTTCTTC.

This clonotype was counted between two and nine times. This rearrangement joins TRBV28 to TRBJ1-2; D unclear. From germline, CDR1 is MDHEN and CDR2 SYDVKM. V lost 6 bases and J 4 bases, leaving 15 bases between the germline ends. This CDR3 has 14 residues. The CDR3 nucleotides read TGTGCCAGCAGCCGACCCTTAGATGGCTATGGCTACACCTTC. Encoded protein: CASSRPLDGYGYTF.

This clonotype was recorded at least ten times. The genes are TRBV24-1 and TRBJ2-5; D not resolved. V gave up 1 base and J gave up 0 bases, with 11 bases separating them. This CDR3 comprises 16 residues. Germline V lookup: CDR1 KGHDR, CDR2 SFDVKD. The CDR3 here is CATSDLGNGNQETQYF. The DNA for the CDR3 is TGTGCCACCAGTGATTTAGGGAACGGAAACCAAGAGACCCAGTACTTC.

This clonotype showed up many times. The J gene is TRBJ1-2, the V gene TRBV7-9; 9 positions agree with TRBD1. CDR1 is SEHNR, CDR2 FQNEAQ, per germline (reference sequence). After removal of 5 bases from V and 4 bases from J, the junction contained 5 bases not matched to a gene. The CDR3 covers 14 residues. CDR3 sequence reads: CASSRGQGTYGYTF. CDR3 nucleotides: TGTGCCAGCAGCCGGGGACAGGGAACCTATGGCTACACCTTC.

For this clonotype: A much larger clone lies one base from this, so it may be a read error. The chain carries TRBV29-1 and TRBJ2-2; 9 nucleotides agree with TRBD1. The CDR3 totals 17 residues. V dropped 7 bases and J dropped 4; count of bases not matched to a gene: 16. In germline, CDR1 is SQVTM, CDR2 ANQGSEA. The CDR3 sequence: CSGDWTGAWVTTGELFF. CDR3 sequence (DNA): TGCAGCGGAGATTGGACAGGGGCATGGGTGACCACCGGGGAGCTGTTTTTT.

The chain couples TRBV27 to TRBJ2-7; 8 bases are a match to TRBD2. The length of the CDR3 is 14 residues. V was pared by 7 bases and J by 8 bases, with 13 bases of the junction left unmatched. The germline gives CDR1 MNHEY, CDR2 SMNVEV (reference sequence). CDR3 sequence reads: CASTSGGARSQQYF. The CDR3 DNA sequence: TGTGCCAGCACCTCGGGAGGGGCGCGGTCCCAGCAGTACTTC.

This clonotype has more than one count but fewer than ten. The rearrangement joins TRBV7-3 to TRBJ1-4; D remains unclear. CDR1 is SGHTA and CDR2 is FQGTGA in the germline V gene. The CDR3 length is 13 residues. V was pared by 2 bases and J by 9 bases, with 10 bases between. The CDR3 nucleotides are TGTGCCAGCAGCTTAGGTTTAAACCAAAAACTGTTTTTT. Amino acids: CASSLGLNQKLFF.

The rearrangement links TRBV25-1 to TRBJ1-1; D is ambiguous. This CDR3 is built from 13 residues. CDR1 is MGHDK and CDR2 is SYGVNS in the germline V gene. The V gene lost 5 bases and the J gene lost 4 bases, with 11 bases spanning the gap. The CDR3 loop reads CASSSLVGTEAFF. The CDR3 DNA reads as TGTGCCAGCAGTTCCCTGGTCGGCACTGAAGCTTTCTTT.

V gene TRBV9 combines with J gene TRBJ2-7, with a possible D match to TRBD2 (6 bases). The CDR3 totals 15 residues. Trimming shortened V by 0 bases and J by 3 bases, and 13 bases separated the two germline ends. Germline V gives CDR1 SGDLS, CDR2 YYNGEE. The CDR3 DNA follows: TGTGCCAGCAGCGTAGGGCCCGGAGCGGGCTACGAGCAGTACTTC. It translates to CASSVGPGAGYEQYF.

This clonotype was picked up a small number of times. The chain is built from TRBV6-2 or TRBV6-3 and TRBJ2-7; no reliable D call. V was trimmed by 4 bases and J by 2 bases, leaving 9 bases between them. This CDR3 has 13 amino acids. Germline lookup yields CDR1 MNHEY and CDR2 SVGEGT. CDR3 region: CASSFARAYEQYF. The CDR3 DNA reads TGTGCCAGCAGTTTTGCCCGTGCCTACGAGCAGTACTTC.

This clonotype was detected many times. This sequence joins TRBV28 and TRBJ2-1, with unresolved D. The CDR3 length is 13 residues. V was pared by 7 bases and J by 4 bases, with 11 bases between. Germline V gives CDR1 MDHEN, CDR2 SYDVKM. The CDR3 loop is CASMGRVYNEQFF. The CDR3 DNA is TGTGCCAGCATGGGCAGAGTTTACAATGAGCAGTTCTTC.

In this sample, this clonotype turned up many times. This sequence joins TRBV29-1 and TRBJ1-4; D uncertain. The CDR3 length is 14 residues. The germline CDR1 and CDR2 sequences are SQVTM and ANQGSEA. V was clipped by 1 base and J by 4 bases, with 10 bases between them. CDR3 sequence reads: CSVEVPEYNEKLFF. In nucleotides, the CDR3 is TGCAGCGTTGAAGTGCCCGAGTATAATGAAAAACTGTTTTTT.

This clonotype has at least ten counts. This chain connects TRBV9 to TRBJ1-2; no definite D call. This CDR3 contains 14 residues. Germline V lookup: CDR1 SGDLS, CDR2 YYNGEE. The V and J ends lost 3 bases and 2 bases respectively, with 11 bases between them. CDR3 bases: TGTGCCAGCAGCGCTTGGACGGGAAACTATGGCTACACCTTC. Residues: CASSAWTGNYGYTF.